These T cell receptor beta chains were read from a single sample in a study of shared clonotypes between healthy human individuals. Method: immunoSEQ multiplex PCR; TCRdb's copy keeps in-frame clones and lacks some. The sample contains some 2,500,000 clones, approximately 94% of which appear only once. Sequencing used naive CD4+ T cells from PBMCs. The origin of the receptors is a man between 18 and 29 years old in good health. Some clones in this sample may be carry-over from other donors' samples. The CDR3 runs from the conserved cysteine through the conserved F or W. The order of the fields is D gene, clone size, V gene, CDR3 length, J gene, CDR3 protein, CDR3 DNA. A D gene is named only where the DNA matches it firmly. Some rows mark clone size as missing; the rest say once, few, many or name a class of expanded clone.

d_call: .; clone_size: .; v_call: TRBV7-6; cdr3_length: 13; j_call: TRBJ2-7; cdr3_aa: CASSPRGGSEQYF; cdr3_nt: TGTGCCAGCAGCCCACGAGGTGGGTCCGAGCAGTACTTC
d_call: TRBD2; clone_size: .; v_call: TRBV5-1; cdr3_length: 16; j_call: TRBJ2-3; cdr3_aa: CASSLAGTSGTDTQYF; cdr3_nt: TGCGCCAGCAGCTTGGCAGGGACTAGCGGCACAGATACGCAGTATTTT
d_call: .; clone_size: .; v_call: TRBV18; cdr3_length: 15; j_call: TRBJ1-1; cdr3_aa: CASPRVAGMNTEAFF; cdr3_nt: TGTGCCAGCCCGAGGGTCGCAGGAATGAACACTGAAGCTTTCTTT
d_call: TRBD1; clone_size: .; v_call: TRBV10-3; cdr3_length: 16; j_call: TRBJ2-2; cdr3_aa: CAISELGGSNTGELFF; cdr3_nt: TGTGCCATCAGTGAGTTAGGGGGCTCGAACACCGGGGAGCTGTTTTTT
d_call: TRBD1; clone_size: .; v_call: TRBV28; cdr3_length: 14; j_call: TRBJ2-7; cdr3_aa: CASKGQRVSYEQYF; cdr3_nt: TGTGCCAGCAAGGGACAGAGGGTCTCCTACGAGCAGTACTTC
d_call: .; clone_size: .; v_call: TRBV2; cdr3_length: 13; j_call: TRBJ2-2; cdr3_aa: CASSDGMTGELFF; cdr3_nt: TGTGCCAGCAGTGACGGAATGACCGGGGAGCTGTTTTTT
d_call: .; clone_size: .; v_call: TRBV5-6; cdr3_length: 14; j_call: TRBJ2-5; cdr3_aa: CASSQTDRQETQYF; cdr3_nt: TGTGCCAGCAGCCAAACCGACAGACAAGAGACCCAGTACTTC
d_call: .; clone_size: once; v_call: TRBV7-3; cdr3_length: 15; j_call: TRBJ2-4; cdr3_aa: CASSEGTTPEDIQYF; cdr3_nt: TGTGCCAGCAGCGAGGGGACCACCCCCGAGGACATTCAGTACTTC
d_call: TRBD2; clone_size: .; v_call: TRBV5-1; cdr3_length: 15; j_call: TRBJ2-3; cdr3_aa: CASSLAGGVTDTQYF; cdr3_nt: TGCGCCAGCAGCTTGGCGGGGGGTGTGACAGATACGCAGTATTTT
d_call: TRBD1; clone_size: .; v_call: TRBV5-1; cdr3_length: 15; j_call: TRBJ2-7; cdr3_aa: CASSSMTGAVYEQYF; cdr3_nt: TGCGCCAGCAGCTCCATGACAGGGGCCGTCTACGAGCAGTACTTC
d_call: .; clone_size: .; v_call: TRBV5-4; cdr3_length: 13; j_call: TRBJ2-3; cdr3_aa: CASSSLASDTQYF; cdr3_nt: TGTGCCAGCAGCTCGCTAGCGTCAGATACGCAGTATTTT
d_call: .; clone_size: .; v_call: TRBV9; cdr3_length: 15; j_call: TRBJ2-7; cdr3_aa: CASSEGSSLSYEQYF; cdr3_nt: TGTGCCAGCAGCGAGGGGTCTAGCCTGTCTTACGAGCAGTACTTC
d_call: .; clone_size: .; v_call: TRBV27; cdr3_length: 16; j_call: TRBJ2-7; cdr3_aa: CASIHTGGFGGYEQYF; cdr3_nt: TGTGCCAGCATCCACACAGGGGGATTCGGGGGGTACGAGCAGTACTTC
d_call: .; clone_size: .; v_call: TRBV9; cdr3_length: 15; j_call: TRBJ1-2; cdr3_aa: CASSVQENHFYGYTF; cdr3_nt: TGTGCCAGCAGCGTACAGGAGAATCACTTCTATGGCTACACCTTC
d_call: .; clone_size: .; v_call: TRBV14; cdr3_length: 15; j_call: TRBJ2-2; cdr3_aa: CASSQRQGFTGELFF; cdr3_nt: TGTGCCAGCAGCCAAAGGCAGGGATTCACCGGGGAGCTGTTTTTT
d_call: .; clone_size: .; v_call: TRBV7-9; cdr3_length: 15; j_call: TRBJ1-4; cdr3_aa: CASSLLRQGGEKLFF; cdr3_nt: TGTGCCAGCAGCTTACTTAGGCAGGGCGGTGAAAAACTGTTTTTT
d_call: TRBD1; clone_size: once; v_call: TRBV25-1; cdr3_length: 16; j_call: TRBJ1-2; cdr3_aa: CASSDYRTGFGGGYTF; cdr3_nt: TGTGCCAGCAGTGATTACAGGACAGGCTTTGGCGGTGGCTACACCTTC
d_call: .; clone_size: .; v_call: TRBV19; cdr3_length: 15; j_call: TRBJ2-7; cdr3_aa: CASSSPGHSNYEQYF; cdr3_nt: TGTGCCAGTAGTAGCCCGGGACATTCGAACTACGAGCAGTACTTC
d_call: TRBD2; clone_size: .; v_call: TRBV5-1; cdr3_length: 15; j_call: TRBJ2-7; cdr3_aa: CASSSTPGLAYEQYF; cdr3_nt: TGCGCCAGCAGCTCCACTCCGGGACTAGCCTACGAGCAGTACTTC
d_call: .; clone_size: .; v_call: TRBV2; cdr3_length: 14; j_call: TRBJ2-7; cdr3_aa: CASSVSQAIHEQYF; cdr3_nt: TGTGCCAGCAGTGTTTCCCAGGCTATCCACGAGCAGTACTTC
d_call: .; clone_size: .; v_call: TRBV9; cdr3_length: 16; j_call: TRBJ2-3; cdr3_aa: CASSVVGVPRADTQYF; cdr3_nt: TGTGCCAGCAGCGTAGTCGGGGTTCCCAGGGCAGATACGCAGTATTTT
d_call: .; clone_size: .; v_call: TRBV4-3; cdr3_length: 15; j_call: TRBJ1-2; cdr3_aa: CASSQIPEAVGGYTF; cdr3_nt: TGCGCCAGCAGCCAAATACCGGAGGCTGTTGGTGGCTACACCTTC
d_call: .; clone_size: few; v_call: TRBV19; cdr3_length: 17; j_call: TRBJ1-1; cdr3_aa: CASSSQRSAGANTEAFF; cdr3_nt: TGTGCCAGTAGTTCTCAGCGGAGTGCAGGGGCGAACACTGAAGCTTTCTTT
d_call: .; clone_size: once; v_call: TRBV25-1; cdr3_length: 11; j_call: TRBJ2-5; cdr3_aa: CASSAKETQYF; cdr3_nt: TGTGCCAGCAGTGCGAAAGAGACCCAGTACTTC
d_call: .; clone_size: .; v_call: TRBV25-1; cdr3_length: 16; j_call: TRBJ1-4; cdr3_aa: CASSGGATDSNEKLFF; cdr3_nt: TGTGCCAGCAGTGGTGGGGCGACAGACAGTAATGAAAAACTGTTTTTT
d_call: TRBD1; clone_size: once; v_call: TRBV5-4; cdr3_length: 16; j_call: TRBJ1-4; cdr3_aa: CASKSGTAKGNEKLFF; cdr3_nt: TGTGCCAGCAAATCCGGGACAGCAAAAGGGAATGAAAAACTGTTTTTT
d_call: .; clone_size: .; v_call: TRBV28; cdr3_length: 13; j_call: TRBJ2-2; cdr3_aa: CASGPLDTGELFF; cdr3_nt: TGTGCCAGCGGCCCCTTAGACACCGGGGAGCTGTTTTTT
d_call: .; clone_size: .; v_call: TRBV15; cdr3_length: 13; j_call: TRBJ2-7; cdr3_aa: CATSSYRDGEQYF; cdr3_nt: TGTGCCACCAGCAGCTACCGGGACGGCGAGCAGTACTTC
d_call: TRBD2; clone_size: .; v_call: TRBV27; cdr3_length: 15; j_call: TRBJ2-5; cdr3_aa: CASSSKGLAGETQYF; cdr3_nt: TGTGCCAGCAGTTCCAAGGGACTAGCGGGAGAGACCCAGTACTTC
d_call: .; clone_size: .; v_call: TRBV28; cdr3_length: 15; j_call: TRBJ1-4; cdr3_aa: CASSLPSHQREKLFF; cdr3_nt: TGTGCCAGCAGTTTACCTTCACACCAGAGGGAAAAACTGTTTTTT
d_call: TRBD2; clone_size: .; v_call: TRBV7-9; cdr3_length: 17; j_call: TRBJ2-3; cdr3_aa: CASSPRGSGRSTDTQYF; cdr3_nt: TGTGCCAGCAGCCCCCGGGGTAGCGGGAGGAGCACAGATACGCAGTATTTT
d_call: TRBD1; clone_size: .; v_call: TRBV6-4; cdr3_length: 15; j_call: TRBJ1-2; cdr3_aa: CASSERTGVNYGYTF; cdr3_nt: TGTGCCAGCAGCGAGAGAACAGGGGTTAACTATGGCTACACCTTC
d_call: .; clone_size: once; v_call: TRBV10-3; cdr3_length: 14; j_call: TRBJ1-2; cdr3_aa: CAISDPPGWFGYTF; cdr3_nt: TGTGCCATCAGTGACCCCCCGGGGTGGTTTGGCTACACCTTC